Listed below are T cell receptor beta chains from one sample, sequenced in a study of CD8 T cells in ankylosing spondylitis. TCRdb fed the 5' RACE reads into MiXCR, producing one record per CDR3 protein. Found here are 350,000 to 550,000 distinct CDR3 sequences, roughly 27% of them singletons; the top ten hold about 1%. Sequences were obtained from blood, either unsorted or a sorted T cell fraction (not recorded which). Every receptor here comes from a male donor with ankylosing spondylitis. CDR3s include the opening cysteine and the closing phenylalanine or tryptophan. The D gene is left open where the match is weak. The size of a clone is reported for some rows only, either as once, few or many, or as a class for expanded clones.

d_call	clone_size	v_call	j_call	cdr3_aa	cdr3_nt
TRBD1	few	TRBV24-1	TRBJ2-1	CATSDLKRSGQSYNEQFF	TGTGCCACCAGTGATTTGAAGCGTTCGGGACAGTCCTACAATGAGCAGTTCTTC
TRBD1	NA	TRBV29-1	TRBJ2-7	CSVGTGASYEQYF	TGCAGCGTGGGGACAGGGGCCTCCTACGAGCAGTACTTC
NA	few	TRBV11-3	TRBJ2-3	CASSLGQQGYTQYF	TGTGCCAGCAGCTTAGGGCAGCAGGGTTATACGCAGTATTTT
TRBD2	NA	TRBV7-8	TRBJ2-1	CASSSEGTRVYNEQFF	TGTGCCAGCAGCTCAGAGGGGACTAGAGTTTACAATGAGCAGTTCTTC
TRBD1	NA	TRBV27	TRBJ2-1	CASSLYTGGLNEQFF	TGTGCCAGCAGTTTATACACAGGGGGTCTAAATGAGCAGTTCTTC
NA	few	TRBV12-3/TRBV12-4	TRBJ2-2	CASSLVRAQHVTGELFF	TGTGCCAGCAGTTTAGTAAGGGCCCAACATGTCACCGGGGAGCTGTTTTTT
NA	few	TRBV24-1	TRBJ2-5	CATRPAGTVEETQYF	TGTGCCACCCGACCCGCCGGGACGGTGGAAGAGACCCAGTACTTC
NA	NA	TRBV3-1	TRBJ2-3	CASSQEAVALTDTQYF	TGTGCCAGCAGCCAAGAGGCGGTAGCGCTGACAGATACGCAGTATTTT
NA	NA	TRBV27	TRBJ2-2	CASSTAVLGSGELFF	TGTGCCAGCAGTACAGCGGTCCTGGGATCCGGGGAGCTGTTTTTT
NA	NA	TRBV5-1	TRBJ2-2	CASTRLGTGELFF	TGCGCCAGCACCCGTTTGGGCACCGGGGAGCTGTTTTTT
TRBD1	NA	TRBV5-1	TRBJ1-1	CASSSGDRAEAFF	TGCGCCAGCAGCTCTGGGGACAGGGCTGAAGCTTTCTTT
NA	NA	TRBV27	TRBJ2-3	CASRLLQGGDTQYF	TGTGCCAGCAGACTCCTACAGGGTGGAGATACGCAGTATTTT
NA	NA	TRBV20-1	TRBJ2-3	CSATLGPSTDTQYF	TGCAGCGCAACTCTAGGGCCTAGCACAGATACGCAGTATTTT
TRBD1	few	TRBV2	TRBJ2-7	CASTRDRDDEQYF	TGTGCCAGCACCCGGGACAGGGACGACGAGCAGTACTTC
TRBD1	NA	TRBV5-1	TRBJ2-1	CASSFIGTGPFNEQFF	TGCGCCAGCAGCTTTATCGGGACAGGGCCGTTCAATGAGCAGTTCTTC
TRBD1	few	TRBV5-6	TRBJ1-6	CASSKVTGGSYNSPLHF	TGTGCCAGCAGCAAAGTTACAGGGGGCTCCTATAATTCACCCCTCCACTTT
TRBD1	many	TRBV11-2	TRBJ1-1	CASSLEQGTEAFF	TGTGCCAGCAGCCTAGAACAGGGGACTGAAGCTTTCTTT
NA	few	TRBV5-6	TRBJ1-3	CASSSSGVSGNTIYF	TGTGCCAGCAGCTCGTCAGGGGTTAGTGGAAACACCATATATTTT
NA	few	TRBV12-3/TRBV12-4	TRBJ1-3	CASRRDFSGNTIYF	TGTGCCAGCAGACGGGACTTTTCTGGAAACACCATATATTTT
NA	few	TRBV12-3/TRBV12-4	TRBJ2-1	CASSRNTDSDNEQFF	TGTGCCAGCAGTCGTAACACAGACTCTGACAATGAGCAGTTCTTC
TRBD2	NA	TRBV7-6	TRBJ2-1	CASSFRDLSGGNEQFF	TGTGCCAGCAGCTTTAGGGATTTATCGGGAGGGAATGAGCAGTTCTTC
NA	many	TRBV7-9	TRBJ1-1	CASSFTSSRAFF	TGTGCCAGCAGCTTCACCTCCTCTCGGGCTTTCTTT
NA	NA	TRBV12-3/TRBV12-4	TRBJ1-2	CASSLLGGYGYTF	TGTGCCAGCAGTTTGCTAGGGGGCTATGGCTACACCTTC
NA	many	TRBV7-6	TRBJ1-6	CASSLRRSHNSPLHF	TGTGCCAGCAGCTTACGGCGATCCCATAATTCACCCCTCCACTTT
TRBD1	few	TRBV6-1	TRBJ2-1	CAITWGTGGYNEQFF	TGTGCTATAACGTGGGGGACAGGGGGATACAATGAGCAGTTCTTC
TRBD2	NA	TRBV5-1	TRBJ2-3	CASSLRPPGGADTQYF	TGCGCCAGCAGCTTGCGACCACCGGGGGGGGCAGATACGCAGTATTTT
NA	NA	TRBV11-2	TRBJ1-1	CASSLVIRRGRSDTEAFF	TGTGCCAGCAGCTTAGTGATCCGTAGGGGACGATCGGACACTGAAGCTTTCTTT
NA	NA	TRBV11-2	TRBJ2-1	CASSLDRLTYNEQFF	TGTGCCAGCAGCTTAGACAGGCTCACCTACAATGAGCAGTTCTTC
TRBD1	few	TRBV4-1	TRBJ2-1	CASSLNGQGDEQFF	TGCGCCAGCAGCCTCAACGGACAGGGCGATGAGCAGTTCTTC
NA	NA	TRBV20-1	TRBJ2-2	CSARDLTQAYTGELFF	TGCAGTGCTAGAGATTTAACACAGGCATACACCGGGGAGCTGTTTTTT
NA	few	TRBV24-1	TRBJ2-5	CATSEPGSKETQYF	TGTGCCACCAGTGAACCCGGGAGCAAGGAGACCCAGTACTTC
NA	few	TRBV5-4	TRBJ2-5	CASSLAGETETQYF	TGTGCCAGCAGCTTGGCCGGCGAGACAGAGACCCAGTACTTC
NA	NA	TRBV12-3/TRBV12-4	TRBJ1-5	CASSNRDLGNQPQHF	TGTGCCAGCAGTAACAGGGACCTGGGCAATCAGCCCCAGCATTTT
NA	once	TRBV6-1	TRBJ1-4	CASSPHQGPNEKLFF	TGTGCCAGCAGCCCCCACCAGGGGCCTAATGAAAAACTGTTTTTT
NA	many	TRBV11-2	TRBJ2-7	CASSLDRDYEQYF	TGTGCCAGCAGCTTAGACAGGGACTACGAGCAGTACTTC
TRBD1	few	TRBV29-1	TRBJ1-2	CSVLDRAYGYTF	TGCAGCGTTTTGGACAGGGCCTATGGCTACACCTTC
NA	NA	TRBV20-1	TRBJ1-5	CSANQGGEPQHF	TGCAGTGCTAACCAGGGTGGTGAGCCCCAGCATTTT
TRBD1	NA	TRBV5-1	TRBJ2-3	CASSWPGGGTDTQYF	TGCGCCAGCAGCTGGCCAGGGGGTGGCACAGATACGCAGTATTTT
NA	few	TRBV20-1	TRBJ1-4	CSAREGRNNEKLFF	TGCAGTGCTAGAGAGGGACGGAATAATGAAAAACTGTTTTTT
TRBD1	few	TRBV9	TRBJ2-1	CASSVVGTGKGEQFF	TGTGCCAGCAGCGTAGTGGGGACAGGGAAGGGTGAGCAGTTCTTC
NA	few	TRBV20-1	TRBJ2-3	CSARHPRSVADTQYF	TGCAGTGCTAGACATCCCCGATCGGTAGCAGATACGCAGTATTTT
NA	NA	TRBV3-1	TRBJ2-1	CASSQARSYNEQFF	TGTGCCAGCAGCCAAGCCCGGTCCTACAATGAGCAGTTCTTC
TRBD2	NA	TRBV12-3/TRBV12-4	TRBJ2-2	CASSFQRGVLGELFF	TGTGCCAGCAGTTTTCAGCGGGGTGTCCTCGGGGAGCTGTTTTTT
TRBD1	few	TRBV12-3/TRBV12-4	TRBJ1-6	CAVASIPGTGNSPLHF	TGTGCCGTAGCATCCATCCCCGGGACAGGGAATTCACCCCTCCACTTT
NA	few	TRBV4-1	TRBJ2-3	CASSQGWGNADTQYF	TGCGCCAGCAGCCAAGGTTGGGGTAATGCAGATACGCAGTATTTT
NA	NA	TRBV29-1	TRBJ1-2	CSDRDRTYGYTF	TGCAGCGACAGGGACCGAACCTATGGCTACACCTTC